The 15 T cell receptor beta chains reported below all come from one sample, sequenced in a study of blood T cells in healthy people across ages. Primed by a sample-barcoded 5' primer and a J-beta primer mix, a second PCR proceeded for 7 to 11 cycles. TCRdb re-called the 5' RACE reads through MiXCR, storing one row per CDR3 protein. In the table there are over 300,000 distinct CDR3 sequences, 52% of which are singletons. The specimen was blood. These receptors were taken from a man between 60 and 70 years old in good health.

The J gene is TRBJ2-1, the V gene TRBV20-1, with unresolved D. Per the germline V gene, CDR1 is DFQATT and CDR2 is SNEGSKA (reference sequence). The CDR3 loop spans 13 amino acids. V was clipped by 3 bases and J by 5 bases, with 11 bases between them. This CDR3 is CSARMTRNNEQFF. CDR3 DNA: TGCAGTGCTAGGATGACTCGAAACAATGAGCAGTTCTTC.

V gene TRBV12-3 or TRBV12-4 combines with J gene TRBJ2-1; 7 bases line up with TRBD2. The CDR3 has 15 residues. After removal of 6 bases from V and 8 bases from J, the junction contained 13 bases not matched to a gene. In DNA form, the CDR3 reads TGTGCCAGCAGCCTTACAGCGGGGCCGTTTGATGAGCAGTTCTTC. It is translated as CASSLTAGPFDEQFF.

The rearrangement uses TRBV29-1 and TRBJ2-7; unclear D gene. CDR3 length: 12 amino acids. The germline gives CDR1 SQVTM, CDR2 ANQGSEA. Trimming removed 7 bases at V and 3 bases at J, with 13 bases between. The CDR3 DNA reads as TGCAGCGCCCGGGTCGCGTACTACGAGCAGTACTTC. Its protein is CSARVAYYEQYF.

CDR3: CASSESGSGGAWYF. As DNA, the CDR3 is TGCGCCAGCAGTGAGTCGGGTAGCGGGGGGGCATGGTATTTT. V usage is TRBV10-2 and J usage is TRBJ2-3, with 11 bases that match TRBD2. The CDR3 consists of 14 residues. Trimming cost V 0 bases and J 14 bases; bases outside gene matches: 7. Looked up from germline, CDR1 is WSHSY and CDR2 is SAAADI.

The chain couples TRBV27 to TRBJ2-1, with TRBD2 matching over 11 bases. J was trimmed by 2 bases and V by 3 bases; bases with no gene match: 3. This CDR3 spans 16 amino acids. Germline assignment: CDR1 MNHEY and CDR2 SMNVEV (reference sequence). The CDR3 sequence: CASSLGTSGTYNEQFF. The CDR3 coding sequence is TGTGCCAGCAGTTTGGGGACTAGCGGAACCTACAATGAGCAGTTCTTC.

This clonotype occurred a few times. The V gene is TRBV9, the J gene TRBJ1-5, with D hard to call. CDR1 is SGDLS, CDR2 YYNGEE, per germline. The CDR3 runs 13 residues. V was cut by 3 bases and J by 3 bases, with 7 bases left in between. The CDR3 DNA is TGTGCCAGCAGCGCATCCCTCAATCAGCCCCAGCATTTT. Translated, it gives CASSASLNQPQHF.

The table lists this clonotype with a count of one. The rearrangement joins TRBV7-9 to TRBJ1-1; tentatively, D is TRBD1 (6 bases). The germline V gene encodes CDR1 SEHNR and CDR2 FQNEAQ (reference sequence). V was trimmed by 5 bases and J by 5 bases, leaving 15 bases between them. The CDR3 has 14 residues. The CDR3 DNA reads TGTGCCAGCAGCCCATACAGGGAGAGAACTGAAGCTTTCTTT. Residues: CASSPYRERTEAFF.

This chain joins TRBV29-1 and TRBJ1-5; tentatively, D is TRBD1 (5 bases). Germline V gene data show CDR1 as SQVTM and CDR2 as ANQGSEA. V was trimmed by 4 bases and J by 2 bases, leaving 9 bases between them. The CDR3 sequence is 13 residues long. The CDR3: CSVVAGGNQPQHF. DNA of the CDR3: TGCAGCGTTGTGGCGGGGGGCAATCAGCCCCAGCATTTT.

The gene calls are TRBV7-9 and TRBJ2-3, with 9 bases matching TRBD2. V lost 3 bases to trimming and J lost 8 bases; unmatched junction nucleotides: 12. The CDR3 extends over 16 amino acids. The germline V gene has CDR1 SEHNR and CDR2 FQNEAQ (reference sequence). CDR3 coding DNA: TGTGCCAGCAGCTTCTATACTAGCGGGCCTGCGGGTACGCAGTATTTT. This codes for CASSFYTSGPAGTQYF.

This rearrangement joins TRBV15 to TRBJ2-4, with TRBD1 identical over 8 bases. Trimming at V came to 4 bases and at J to 13 bases, leaving 12 bases not matched to a gene. CDR1 and CDR2 (germline): LNHNV, YYDKDF (reference sequence). The length of the CDR3 is 14 residues. The CDR3: CATSKIQGARRQYF. CDR3 nucleotides: TGTGCCACCAGCAAGATTCAGGGGGCGAGGCGGCAGTACTTC.

Concerning this clonotype: Just one base apart from a much larger clone, this may be a read error. V usage is TRBV29-1 and J usage is TRBJ2-7; D may correspond to TRBD1 or TRBD2 (5 bases each). The germline CDR1 and CDR2 sequences are SQVTM and ANQGSEA. This CDR3 contains 13 residues. The CDR3 here is CSVRSTRRDERYF. The CDR3 coding sequence is TGCAGCGTTCGCTCTACTCGTCGGGACGAGCGGTACTTC.

As concerns this clonotype: Given a much more abundant clone one base away, this may be a read error. The chain couples TRBV2 to TRBJ2-7; 7 positions match TRBD2. This CDR3 has 14 amino acids. V gave up 7 bases and J gave up 2 bases; unmatched junction bases: 8. Germline V gene lookup returns CDR1 SNHLY and CDR2 FYNNEI. CDR3 DNA sequence: TGTGCCAGCAAGGAGGGAGGGGTCCCCTACGAGCAGTACTTC. It is translated as CASKEGGVPYEQYF.

The chain joins TRBV12-3 or TRBV12-4 to TRBJ2-3; TRBD2 is a possible D gene (6 bases). The CDR3 consists of 14 residues. Trimming took 6 bases from V and 0 from J, leaving 10 bases between them. The CDR3 loop reads CASRPGESTDTQYF. The DNA of the CDR3 is TGTGCCAGCAGGCCGGGGGAAAGCACAGATACGCAGTATTTT.

This clonotype has a count of ten or more. This sequence joins TRBV14 and TRBJ2-7; no definite D call. Germline CDR1 and CDR2: SGHDN and FVKESK. Trimming left V 1 base short and J 3 bases short, with 7 bases between. This CDR3 comprises 13 residues. CDR3 DNA: TGTGCCAGCAGCCAAGCTACCTTCTACGAGCAGTACTTC. Its protein is CASSQATFYEQYF.

This clonotype was found a few times. The V gene is TRBV20-1, the J gene TRBJ2-7; perhaps D is TRBD1 or TRBD2 (6 bases each). CDR3 size: 14 residues. Per the germline V gene, CDR1 is DFQATT and CDR2 is SNEGSKA (reference sequence). Trimming pared 3 bases from V and 4 bases from J, leaving 16 bases between. The CDR3 loop reads CSARRGGLTYEQYF. In DNA, the CDR3 is TGCAGTGCTAGGAGAGGGGGGCTGACTTACGAGCAGTACTTC.